The TCR beta chain under discussion was sequenced for a study of identical twins. TCRdb passed the 5' RACE reads through MiXCR, listing each CDR3 protein once. The table lists 1.5 million to 2 million distinct CDR3 sequences, under 35% of them singletons. CDR1 MGHDK and CDR2 SYGVNS come from the germline V gene. Deletions cut 1 base from V and 4 bases from J, with 16 bases between. This CDR3 is built from 16 residues. This receptor was identified in a newborn girl in good health. The chain combines TRBV25-1 with TRBJ1-2; D possibly corresponds to TRBD1 (6 bases). Sequenced: cord blood. The CDR3 DNA reads as TGTGCCAGCAGTGAATGGTCGGGGGGCGCCGTCTATGGCTACACCTTC. Protein sequence: CASSEWSGGAVYGYTF.